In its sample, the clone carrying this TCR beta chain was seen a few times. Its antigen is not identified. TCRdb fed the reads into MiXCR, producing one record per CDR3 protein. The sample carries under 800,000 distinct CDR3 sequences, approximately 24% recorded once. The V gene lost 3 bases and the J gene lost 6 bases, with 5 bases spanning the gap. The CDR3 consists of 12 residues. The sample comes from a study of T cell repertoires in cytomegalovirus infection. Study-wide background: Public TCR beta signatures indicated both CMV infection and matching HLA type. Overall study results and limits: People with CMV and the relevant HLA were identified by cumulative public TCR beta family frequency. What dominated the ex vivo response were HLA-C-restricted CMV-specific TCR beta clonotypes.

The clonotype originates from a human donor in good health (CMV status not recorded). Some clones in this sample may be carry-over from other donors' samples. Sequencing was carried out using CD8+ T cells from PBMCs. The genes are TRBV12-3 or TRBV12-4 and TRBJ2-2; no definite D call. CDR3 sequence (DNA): TGTGCCAGCAGTTTTAATCCCGGGGAGCTGTTTTTT. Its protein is CASSFNPGELFF.